The subject of this entry is one T cell receptor beta chain. This record belongs to a study of blood T cell repertoires in COVID-19. Background on the study: Sites in the United States, Italy and Spain provided acute and convalescent COVID-19 samples. The analysed material was cDNA or gDNA that came from T cells, B-cell-depleted T cells, or PBMCs.

Germline loops: CDR1 LNHDA, CDR2 SQIVND (reference sequence). This CDR3 has 12 residues. V lost 1 base and J 8 bases, leaving 8 bases between the germline ends. In the original analysis: Reference gene primer amplification in the assay estimated nucleated cell counts. Produced via immunoSEQ multiplex PCR; TCRdb's table is partial and in-frame only. V, J and clone size reflect that table, while D and trimming were determined from the DNA. This table has tens of thousands of clones, about 86% appearing once. The chain uses TRBV19 and TRBJ1-2; D gene uncertain. The sample was peripheral blood. The receptor comes from a man between 50 and 59 years old with acute or convalescent COVID-19. The DNA for the CDR3 is TGTGCCAGTAGTATAGGGCCTGGCGGCTACACCTTC. It codes for CASSIGPGGYTF.